The 18 T cell receptor beta chains listed next were all sequenced from one sample in a study of vaccination and CD4 T cells after COVID-19 (dated by TCRdb to 2022 to 2024). Interpreted using the paper, the treatment or condition label stands for: roughly ten-day PBMC culture with coronavirus spike peptide pools or control peptides (ViraFEST assay). Which antigens these TCRs recognize remains unknown. Library prep was done by PCR. The sequencing machine was an Illumina iSeq 100. TCR sequencing of DNA from cultured CD4+ T cells used the Oncomine TCR Beta short-read assay at the Johns Hopkins FTIC core. Using fastp at Q25 and MiXCR, TCRdb reprocessed the public reads and kept productive beta chains. Rows merge per CDR3 protein into single entries with the most common DNA and genes. Present in this sample are 9,500 to 15,000 distinct CDR3 sequences, about three fifths of which were seen just once. The ten largest clones represent roughly 23% of the sample.

Material for sequencing was CD4+ T cells from blood, cultured in vitro. The receptor set was obtained from a human donor who had recovered from COVID-19.

The rearrangement uses TRBV11-2 and TRBJ1-2, with TRBD1 as a possible D gene (5 bases). Germline CDR1 reads SGHAT; CDR2 reads FQNNGV. The CDR3 contains 17 residues. Trimming stripped 1 base from V and 2 bases from J, with 17 bases between. The CDR3 DNA is TGTGCCAGCAGCTTAGGAACCCAGGCCAGGGAGAACTATGGCTACACCTTC. Amino acid sequence: CASSLGTQARENYGYTF. Full variable domain (missing parts from reference TRBV11-2 and TRBJ1-2): EAGVAQSPRYKIIEKRQSVAFWCNPISGHATLYWYQQILGQGPKLLIQFQNNGVVDDSQLPKDRFSAERLKGVDSTLKIQPAKLEDSAVYLCASSLGTQARENYGYTFGSGTRLTVV.

V gene TRBV5-4 combines with J gene TRBJ2-1, with 10 bases that match TRBD1. Trimming took 4 bases from V and 1 from J; bases not matched to a gene: 5. Germline CDR1 and CDR2: SGHNT and YYREEE (reference sequence). This CDR3 is 16 amino acids long. The CDR3, as DNA: TGTGCCAGCAGCCAGAGGACAGGGGGTTCCTACAATGAGCAGTTCTTC. It encodes CASSQRTGGSYNEQFF.

The chain recombines TRBV20-1 with TRBJ2-3, with TRBD2 identical over 10 bases. CDR1 and CDR2 from the germline V gene are DFQATT and SNEGSKA (reference sequence). J gave up 1 base and V 5 bases, and 3 bases lay outside the gene matches. The CDR3 is 14 amino acids. The DNA of the CDR3 is TGCAGTGCTGGAGCGGGAGGGGGCACAGATACGCAGTATTTT. This codes for CSAGAGGGTDTQYF.

This rearrangement joins TRBV6-2 or TRBV6-3 to TRBJ1-1; D uncertain. Germline V CDR1 and CDR2: MNHEY, SVGEGT. The germline V and J ends were trimmed by 7 bases and 7 bases, with 19 bases remaining between them. This CDR3 region has 14 residues. Here the CDR3 reads CASNSQWAAFEAFF. In nucleotides, the CDR3 is TGTGCCAGCAACTCGCAGTGGGCGGCCTTTGAAGCTTTCTTT.

This clonotype was seen a single time. As DNA, the CDR3 is TGTGCCAGCAGCTTGACTAGCGGATTCACAGATACGCAGTATTTT. Translated: CASSLTSGFTDTQYF. The chain combines TRBV11-2 with TRBJ2-3, with TRBD2 matching 9 bases. Trimming took 3 bases from V and 2 from J; bases not matched to a gene: 3. Germline CDR1 reads SGHAT; CDR2 reads FQNNGV. This CDR3 has 15 amino acids.

V gene TRBV10-3 combines with J gene TRBJ2-7; weak D call: TRBD2 (6 bases). The CDR3 runs to 14 residues. Trimming took 0 bases from V and 3 from J, leaving 9 bases between them. The germline V gene has CDR1 ENHRY and CDR2 SYGVKD. The CDR3 coding sequence is TGTGCCATCAGTGAGTCGCGGGAAAGCTACGAGCAGTACTTC. Amino acids: CAISESRESYEQYF.

V usage is TRBV20-1 and J usage is TRBJ2-5; D may be TRBD2 (5 bases). Germline CDR1 is DFQATT and CDR2 is SNEGSKA (reference sequence). The CDR3 consists of 11 residues. The ends were cut back, 7 bases at V and 0 bases at J, with 6 bases in the middle. In DNA, the CDR3 is TGCAGTGGGGAGTACCAAGAGACCCAGTACTTC. Translation: CSGEYQETQYF.

This rearrangement joins TRBV19 to TRBJ1-4; D gene ambiguous. Looked up from germline, CDR1 is LNHDA and CDR2 is SQIVND (reference sequence). The CDR3 is made up of 16 amino acids. The ends were cut back, 6 bases at V and 0 bases at J, with 14 bases in the middle. The CDR3 reads CASRTTGPATNEKLFF. The CDR3 DNA follows: TGTGCCAGTAGAACCACCGGGCCTGCAACTAATGAAAAACTGTTTTTT.

A few counts support this clonotype. The gene calls are TRBV15 and TRBJ2-5; tentatively, D is TRBD2 (5 bases). Germline V gene lookup returns CDR1 LNHNV and CDR2 YYDKDF (reference sequence). The CDR3 has 12 residues. V shed 0 bases and J shed 7 bases, with 6 bases lying between them. As DNA, the CDR3 is TGTGCCACCAGCAGAGATGCGGGGACCCAGTACTTC. Its protein is CATSRDAGTQYF.

The chain combines TRBV28 with TRBJ2-7; possible D gene TRBD1, 6 bases. CDR1 MDHEN and CDR2 SYDVKM come from the germline V gene. V lost 9 bases and J 0 bases, leaving 15 bases between the germline ends. The CDR3 length is 14 residues. CDR3 loop: CASSPDSSSYEQYF. CDR3 nucleotide sequence: TGTGCCAGTTCCCCGGACAGCAGCTCCTACGAGCAGTACTTC.

The chain recombines TRBV20-1 with TRBJ2-1; the match to TRBD2 covers 8 bases. This CDR3 is built from 15 residues. Trimming cost V 5 bases and J 1 base; bases outside gene matches: 7. From germline, CDR1 is DFQATT and CDR2 SNEGSKA (reference sequence). Here the CDR3 reads CSAPPGLESYNEQFF. The CDR3 coding sequence is TGCAGTGCTCCTCCGGGACTAGAGTCCTACAATGAGCAGTTCTTC.

This clonotype was found once. The chain carries TRBV2 and TRBJ2-3; 7 bases match TRBD2. Germline V gene sequence: CDR1 SNHLY, CDR2 FYNNEI. The CDR3 sequence is 16 residues long. V lost 5 bases, J lost 1 base, and 9 bases stayed unmatched. The CDR3 nucleotides read TGTGCCAGCAGTTTCATAACGGGAGGAGGCACAGATACGCAGTATTTT. Its translation: CASSFITGGGTDTQYF.

This clonotype was observed a few times. The rearrangement uses TRBV20-1 and TRBJ1-5; 8 nucleotides line up with TRBD1. The CDR3 has 14 residues. V lost 5 bases and J lost 7; bases outside the gene matches: 10. In germline, CDR1 is DFQATT, CDR2 SNEGSKA (reference sequence). CDR3 in DNA: TGCAGTGCTCGTCCAGGACAGGGTTCACAGCCCCAGCATTTT. It specifies CSARPGQGSQPQHF.

This clonotype was observed a single time. The chain is built from TRBV20-1 and TRBJ2-5; 10 nucleotides line up with TRBD2. Per the germline V gene, CDR1 is DFQATT and CDR2 is SNEGSKA (reference sequence). J gave up 5 bases and V 7 bases, and 13 bases lay outside the gene matches. The CDR3 loop spans 15 amino acids. CDR3 sequence reads: CSVRTSGGILETQYF. DNA for the CDR3: TGCAGTGTCCGGACTAGCGGAGGAATTTTGGAGACCCAGTACTTC.

The V call is TRBV27, the J call TRBJ2-7, with 10 nucleotides matching TRBD2. The germline V gene has CDR1 MNHEY and CDR2 SMNVEV (reference sequence). V trimming: 5 bases; J trimming: 0 bases; junction bases outside the gene matches: 4. The CDR3 sequence is 15 residues long. The CDR3 DNA reads as TGTGCCAGCAGTCGTACTAGCGGGGACTCCTACGAGCAGTACTTC. Protein sequence: CASSRTSGDSYEQYF.

V usage is TRBV2 and J usage is TRBJ1-5, with 8 bases matching TRBD1. Trimming at V came to 3 bases and at J to 1 base, leaving 14 bases not matched to a gene. The length of the CDR3 is 19 residues. Per the germline V gene, CDR1 is SNHLY and CDR2 is FYNNEI. The CDR3 DNA reads TGTGCCAGCAGTGAGGTCCAGGGGGCGAACTATTTAAGCAATCAGCCCCAGCATTTT. Protein product: CASSEVQGANYLSNQPQHF.

The V call is TRBV20-1, the J call TRBJ2-5; 10 bases map to TRBD2. Trimming cost V 2 bases and J 2 bases; bases outside gene matches: 2. In germline, CDR1 is DFQATT, CDR2 SNEGSKA (reference sequence). CDR3 length: 14 amino acids. CDR3 bases: TGCAGTGCTAGACTAGCGGGGGAGCAAGAGACCCAGTACTTC. Its protein product is CSARLAGEQETQYF.

The sample holds one count of this clonotype. This chain links TRBV9 with TRBJ1-2, with 12 nucleotides matching TRBD1. This CDR3 spans 13 amino acids. The germline V gene has CDR1 SGDLS and CDR2 YYNGEE. The V segment lost 0 bases and the J segment 13 bases; nucleotides outside the gene matches: 4. CDR3 sequence: CASSVGGQGAATF. Written as DNA, the CDR3 is TGTGCCAGCAGCGTAGGGGGACAGGGGGCTGCCACCTTC.